Reported below is one T cell receptor (beta chain). Its matching antigen is unknown. Chemo-refractory metastatic non-small-cell lung cancer patients underwent focal radiation alongside CTLA-4 blockade with ipilimumab. The data were produced by immunoSEQ multiplex PCR, yet TCRdb's version contains in-frame clones alone and is incomplete. The table has tens of thousands of clones, roughly 79% seen once. The sample belongs to a study of radiotherapy plus CTLA-4 blockade in lung cancer. Study outcomes and limitations: Increased serum interferon-beta after radiation also reportedly predicted response strongly. TCR clones from tumors expanded in blood after radiotherapy plus ipilimumab.

The sequenced sample was peripheral blood, obtained from a patient treated with radiotherapy plus ipilimumab. The TCR was taken from a human donor with non-small cell lung cancer whose response to radiotherapy plus ipilimumab could not be evaluated. Some clones in this sample may be carry-over from other donors' samples.

CDR3 in DNA: TGCGCCAGCAGCCAAGAGTGGGGCAGGGGGTACTATGGCTACACCTTC. It codes for CASSQEWGRGYYGYTF. The chain joins TRBV4-1 to TRBJ1-2, with TRBD1 identical over 7 bases. The V gene end was trimmed by 0 bases and the J gene end by 3 bases; junction bases not matched to a gene: 7. Germline CDR1 MGHRA, CDR2 YSYEKL. This CDR3 is built from 16 residues.